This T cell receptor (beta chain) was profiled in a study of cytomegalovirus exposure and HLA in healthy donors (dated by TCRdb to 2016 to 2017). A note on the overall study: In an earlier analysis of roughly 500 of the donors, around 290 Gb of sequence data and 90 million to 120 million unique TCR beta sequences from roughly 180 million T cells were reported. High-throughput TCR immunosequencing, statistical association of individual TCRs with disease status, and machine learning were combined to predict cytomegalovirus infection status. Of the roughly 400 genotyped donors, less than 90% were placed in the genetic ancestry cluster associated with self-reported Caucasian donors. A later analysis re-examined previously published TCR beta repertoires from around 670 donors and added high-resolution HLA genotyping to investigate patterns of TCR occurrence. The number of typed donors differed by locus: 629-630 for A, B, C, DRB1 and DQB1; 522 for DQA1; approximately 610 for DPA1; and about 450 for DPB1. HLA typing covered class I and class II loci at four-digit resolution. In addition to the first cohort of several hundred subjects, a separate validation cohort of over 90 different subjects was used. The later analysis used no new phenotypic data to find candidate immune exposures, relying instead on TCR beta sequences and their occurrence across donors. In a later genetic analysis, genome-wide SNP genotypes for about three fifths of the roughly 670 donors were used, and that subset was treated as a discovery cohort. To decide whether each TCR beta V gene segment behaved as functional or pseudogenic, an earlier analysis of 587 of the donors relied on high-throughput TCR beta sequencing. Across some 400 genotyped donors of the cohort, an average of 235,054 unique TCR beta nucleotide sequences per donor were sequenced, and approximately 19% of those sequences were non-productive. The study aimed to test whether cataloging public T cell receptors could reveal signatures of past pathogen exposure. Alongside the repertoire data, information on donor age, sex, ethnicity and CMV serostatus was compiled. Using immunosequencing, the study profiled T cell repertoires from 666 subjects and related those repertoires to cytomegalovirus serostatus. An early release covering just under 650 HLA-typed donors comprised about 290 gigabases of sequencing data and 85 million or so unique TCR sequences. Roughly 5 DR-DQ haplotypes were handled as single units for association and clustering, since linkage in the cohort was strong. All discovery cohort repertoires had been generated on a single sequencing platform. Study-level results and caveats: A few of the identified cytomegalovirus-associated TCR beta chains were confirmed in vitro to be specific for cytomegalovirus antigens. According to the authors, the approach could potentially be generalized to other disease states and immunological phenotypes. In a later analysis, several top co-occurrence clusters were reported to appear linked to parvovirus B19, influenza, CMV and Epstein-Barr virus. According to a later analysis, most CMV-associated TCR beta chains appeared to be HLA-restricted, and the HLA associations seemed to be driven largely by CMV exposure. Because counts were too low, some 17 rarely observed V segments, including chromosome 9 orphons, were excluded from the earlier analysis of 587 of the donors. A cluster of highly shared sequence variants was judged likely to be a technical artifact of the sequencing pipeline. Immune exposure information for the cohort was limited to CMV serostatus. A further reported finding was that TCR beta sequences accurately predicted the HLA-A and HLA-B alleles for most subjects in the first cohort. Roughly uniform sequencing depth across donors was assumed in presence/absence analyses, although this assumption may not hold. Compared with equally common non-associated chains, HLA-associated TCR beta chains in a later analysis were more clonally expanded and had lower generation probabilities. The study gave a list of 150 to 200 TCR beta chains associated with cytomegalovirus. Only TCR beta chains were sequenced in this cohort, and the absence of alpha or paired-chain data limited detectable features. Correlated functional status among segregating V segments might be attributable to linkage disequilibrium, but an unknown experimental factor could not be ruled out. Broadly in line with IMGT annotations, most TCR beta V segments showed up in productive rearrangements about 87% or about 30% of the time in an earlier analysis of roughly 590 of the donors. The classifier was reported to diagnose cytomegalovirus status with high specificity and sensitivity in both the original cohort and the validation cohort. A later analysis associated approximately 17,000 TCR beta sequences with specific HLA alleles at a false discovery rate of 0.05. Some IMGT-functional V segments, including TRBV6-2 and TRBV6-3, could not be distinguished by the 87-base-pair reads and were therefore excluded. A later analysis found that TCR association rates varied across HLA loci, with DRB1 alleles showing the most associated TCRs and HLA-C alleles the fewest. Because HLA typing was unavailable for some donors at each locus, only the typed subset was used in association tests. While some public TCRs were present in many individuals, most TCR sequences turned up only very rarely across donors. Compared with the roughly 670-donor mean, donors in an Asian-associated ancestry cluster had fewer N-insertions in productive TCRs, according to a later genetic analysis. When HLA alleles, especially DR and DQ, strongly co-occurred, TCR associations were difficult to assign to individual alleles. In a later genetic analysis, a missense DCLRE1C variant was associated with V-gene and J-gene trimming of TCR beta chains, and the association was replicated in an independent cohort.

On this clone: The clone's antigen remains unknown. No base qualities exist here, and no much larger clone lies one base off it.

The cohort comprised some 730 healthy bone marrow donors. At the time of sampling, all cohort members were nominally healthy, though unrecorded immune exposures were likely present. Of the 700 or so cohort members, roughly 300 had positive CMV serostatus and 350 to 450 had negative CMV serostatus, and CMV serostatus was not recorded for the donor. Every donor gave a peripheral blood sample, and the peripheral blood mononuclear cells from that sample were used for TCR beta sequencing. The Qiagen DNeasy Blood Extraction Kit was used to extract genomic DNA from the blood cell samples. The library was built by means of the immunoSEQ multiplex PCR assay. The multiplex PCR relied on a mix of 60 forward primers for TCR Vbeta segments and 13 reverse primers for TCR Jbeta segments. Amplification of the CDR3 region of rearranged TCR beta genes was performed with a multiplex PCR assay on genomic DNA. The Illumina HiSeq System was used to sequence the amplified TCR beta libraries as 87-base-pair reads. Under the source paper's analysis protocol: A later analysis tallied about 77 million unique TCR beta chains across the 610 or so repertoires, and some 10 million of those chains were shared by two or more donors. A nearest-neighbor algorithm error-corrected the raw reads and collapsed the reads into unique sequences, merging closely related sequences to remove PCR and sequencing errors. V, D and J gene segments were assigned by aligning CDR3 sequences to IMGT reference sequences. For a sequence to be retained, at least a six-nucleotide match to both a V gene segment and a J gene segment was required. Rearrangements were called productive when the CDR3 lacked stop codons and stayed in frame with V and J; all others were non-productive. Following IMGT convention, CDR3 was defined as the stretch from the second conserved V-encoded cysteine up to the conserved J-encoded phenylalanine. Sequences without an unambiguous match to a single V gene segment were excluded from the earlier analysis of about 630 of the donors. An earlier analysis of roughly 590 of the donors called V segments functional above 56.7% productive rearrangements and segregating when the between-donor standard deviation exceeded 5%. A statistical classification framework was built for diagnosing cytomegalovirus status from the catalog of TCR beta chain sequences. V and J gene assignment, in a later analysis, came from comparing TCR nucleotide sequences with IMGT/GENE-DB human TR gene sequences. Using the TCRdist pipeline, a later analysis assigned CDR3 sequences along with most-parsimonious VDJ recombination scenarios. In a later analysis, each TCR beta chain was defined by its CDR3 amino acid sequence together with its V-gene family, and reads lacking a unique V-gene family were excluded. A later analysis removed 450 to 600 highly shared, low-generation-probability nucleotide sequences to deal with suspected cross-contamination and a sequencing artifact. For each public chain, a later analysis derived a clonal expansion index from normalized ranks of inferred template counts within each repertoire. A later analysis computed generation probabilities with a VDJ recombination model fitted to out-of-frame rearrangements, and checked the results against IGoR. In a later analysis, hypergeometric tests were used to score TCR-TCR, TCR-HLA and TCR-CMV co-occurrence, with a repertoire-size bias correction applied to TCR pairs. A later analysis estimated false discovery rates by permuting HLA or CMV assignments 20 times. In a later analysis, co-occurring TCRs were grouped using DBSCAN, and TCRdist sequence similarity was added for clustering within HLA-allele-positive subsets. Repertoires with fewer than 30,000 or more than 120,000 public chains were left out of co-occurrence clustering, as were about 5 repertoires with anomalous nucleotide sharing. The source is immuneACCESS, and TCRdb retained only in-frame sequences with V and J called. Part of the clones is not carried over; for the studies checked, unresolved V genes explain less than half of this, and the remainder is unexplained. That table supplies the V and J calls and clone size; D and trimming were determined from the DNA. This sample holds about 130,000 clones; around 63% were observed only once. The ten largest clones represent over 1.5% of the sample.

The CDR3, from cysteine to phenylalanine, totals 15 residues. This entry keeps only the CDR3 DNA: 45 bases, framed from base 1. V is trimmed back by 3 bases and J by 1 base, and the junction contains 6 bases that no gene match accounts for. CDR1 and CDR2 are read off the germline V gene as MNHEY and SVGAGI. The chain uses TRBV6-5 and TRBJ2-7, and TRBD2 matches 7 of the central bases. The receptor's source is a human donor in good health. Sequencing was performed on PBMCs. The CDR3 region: CASSYRGEGSYEQYF. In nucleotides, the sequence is TGTGCCAGCAGTTATCGGGGGGAAGGTTCCTACGAGCAGTACTTC.